This T cell receptor (beta chain) was recovered during a study of cytomegalovirus exposure and HLA in healthy donors. The wider study: From HLA-typed donors, an early data release held approximately 85 million unique TCRs.

Worth noting for this clone: Its antigen remains unidentified.

The PCR contained 60 Vbeta and 13 Jbeta primers. Profiling relied on immunoSEQ multiplex PCR, and the TCRdb table lists in-frame clones only, not all of them. The sample consists of about 140,000 clones, around 80% of them appearing once. Notes on the study in general: Presence/absence analyses treated sequencing depth as roughly uniform across donors.

Sequencing input: PBMCs. This clonotype originated in a female donor in good health and CMV-seronegative.

The DNA of the CDR3 is TGTGCCAGCAGCCGCACGGGACAGCACAATCAGCCCCAGCATTTT. It encodes CASSRTGQHNQPQHF. The chain has TRBV5-6 and TRBJ1-5, with TRBD1 matching 7 bases. The CDR3 runs to 15 residues. V gave up 4 bases and J gave up 3 bases; unmatched junction bases: 7. Germline assignment: CDR1 SGHDT and CDR2 YYEEEE.